This T cell receptor beta chain was observed in a study of T-cell reconstitution after alpha-beta-depleted transplantation in children. In its sample, this clonotype was seen a few times. Using unique molecular identifiers, the investigators prepared the TCRbeta library. TCRdb used MiXCR to reprocess the PCR reads, holding one entry per CDR3 protein. Counted here are about 690,000 distinct CDR3 sequences, roughly 17% occurring once; the ten biggest clones make up around 0.96%. V dropped 0 bases and J dropped 5; count of bases not matched to a gene: 2. Germline assignment: CDR1 SGDLS and CDR2 YYNGEE. The CDR3 spans 14 residues.

Sequencing used PBMCs from the stem cell graft donor, obtained from the stem cell graft. The gene calls are TRBV9 and TRBJ1-2, with 9 bases matching TRBD1. This TCR derives from a human donor who donated a stem cell graft to a child with acute myeloid leukemia. In DNA, the CDR3 is TGTGCCAGCAGCGTAGAGGACAGGGGTTATGGCTACACCTTC. It yields the protein CASSVEDRGYGYTF.